A single sample is the source of the 23 T cell receptor beta chains below, sequenced in a study of graft-versus-host responses after intestinal transplantation. These receptors have no known antigen. The protocol was immunoSEQ multiplex PCR, while the TCRdb copy is restricted to in-frame clones and leaves out a portion. This sample carries tens of thousands of clones, approximately 91% of them seen once, and the ten largest clones take about 2.6%. Sequencing used unstimulated CD4+ T cells sorted from spleen or lymph node cells, obtained before transplant. These receptors originate from a human donor who was the organ donor for an intestinal transplant.

V is TRBV7-8 and J is TRBJ2-5; 11 nucleotides align to TRBD1. The CDR3 is 16 amino acids. V lost 4 bases and J lost 4; bases outside the gene matches: 8. Germline loops: CDR1 SGHVS, CDR2 FQNEAQ. CDR3 sequence (DNA): TGTGCCAGCAGCTCTAGGCTGGGACAGGGGGGAGAGACCCAGTACTTC. As protein: CASSSRLGQGGETQYF. The complete variable domain, with remaining parts taken from reference TRBV7-8 and TRBJ2-5, reads GAGVSQSPRYKVAKRGQDVALRCDPISGHVSLFWYQQALGQGPEFLTYFQNEAQLDKSGLPSDRFFAERPEGSVSTLKIQRTQQEDSAVYLCASSSRLGQGGETQYFGPGTRLLVL.

V gene TRBV7-2 combines with J gene TRBJ2-1; 8 positions match TRBD2. Per germline, CDR1 SGHTA and CDR2 FQGNSA. The V and J ends lost 0 bases and 7 bases, in that order; junction bases with no gene match: 8. The CDR3 has 16 residues. The CDR3 DNA reads as TGTGCCAGCAGCTTAGCGGCCGGGAGGGCCAGGAATGAGCAGTTCTTC. Translation: CASSLAAGRARNEQFF.

The CDR3 here is CASIPRGYYEQYF. The CDR3 DNA is TGTGCCAGCATTCCGCGGGGATACTACGAGCAGTACTTC. This chain joins TRBV28 and TRBJ2-7; D possibly corresponds to TRBD2 (6 bases). CDR3 length: 13 residues. Germline assignment: CDR1 MDHEN and CDR2 SYDVKM. V was shortened by 7 bases and J by 3 bases, with 13 bases between the two germline ends.

The rearrangement uses TRBV7-3 and TRBJ2-7; D is perhaps TRBD2 (6 bases). There are 13 residues in the CDR3. Germline V CDR1 and CDR2: SGHTA, FQGTGA. Trimming pared 0 bases from V and 3 bases from J, leaving 6 bases between. The chain's CDR3 is CASSLTSGYEQYF. The CDR3 nucleotides read TGTGCCAGCAGCTTAACTAGCGGCTACGAGCAGTACTTC.

The rearrangement uses TRBV28 and TRBJ1-4, with D maybe TRBD1 (6 bases). This CDR3 contains 14 residues. Germline values: CDR1 MDHEN, CDR2 SYDVKM. Trimming removed 6 bases from V and 0 bases from J, with 8 bases in between. CDR3 amino acids: CASRNRATNEKLFF. CDR3 nucleotides: TGTGCCAGCAGAAACAGGGCAACTAATGAAAAACTGTTTTTT.

The V call is TRBV6-6, the J call TRBJ2-3; no definite D call. CDR1 MNHNY and CDR2 SVGAGI come from the germline V gene (reference sequence). With 6 bases removed from V and 4 bases from J, the gap between germline ends came to 14 bases. The CDR3 contains 14 residues. CDR3 residues: CASRPRVPADTQYF. In DNA form, the CDR3 reads TGTGCCAGCAGACCCCGCGTACCAGCAGATACGCAGTATTTT.

This chain links TRBV28 with TRBJ2-3; TRBD2 might be the D (5 bases). CDR1 and CDR2 from the germline V gene are MDHEN and SYDVKM. V was trimmed by 4 bases and J by 4 bases, leaving 9 bases between them. This CDR3 is 13 amino acids long. DNA of the CDR3: TGTGCCAGCAGTTCTAGCATTCCAGATACGCAGTATTTT. Its protein product is CASSSSIPDTQYF.

This clone was detected only a few times. This chain uses TRBV5-1 with TRBJ2-7; tentatively, D is TRBD2 (7 bases). The V gene lost 2 bases and the J gene lost 4 bases, with 13 bases spanning the gap. The CDR3 is made up of 14 amino acids. The germline gives CDR1 SGHRS, CDR2 YFSETQ. CDR3 DNA sequence: TGCGCCAGCAGCTTTGAGGGAGGGGGGTACGAGCAGTACTTC. It encodes CASSFEGGGYEQYF.

This sequence joins TRBV4-3 and TRBJ2-5; 9 bases align to TRBD2. Germline V gene sequence: CDR1 LGHNA, CDR2 YSLEER. CDR3 length: 13 residues. Trimming took 8 bases from V and 1 from J; bases not matched to a gene: 2. This CDR3 reads CASPAGGQETQYF. The CDR3 DNA sequence: TGCGCCAGCCCAGCGGGAGGCCAAGAGACCCAGTACTTC.

The rearrangement links TRBV2 to TRBJ1-2, with a possible D match to TRBD1 (6 bases). Germline V CDR1 and CDR2: SNHLY, FYNNEI. This CDR3 spans 14 amino acids. Trimming shortened V by 6 bases and J by 6 bases, and 17 bases separated the two germline ends. CDR3 DNA: TGTGCCAGCAGCCGACTTACAGGGCTGGATGGCTACACCTTC. Its protein product is CASSRLTGLDGYTF.

J is TRBJ2-4 and V is TRBV28; D is unclear. Trimming pared 2 bases from V and 0 bases from J, leaving 11 bases between. The CDR3 contains 16 residues. Germline assignment: CDR1 MDHEN and CDR2 SYDVKM. DNA of the CDR3: TGTGCCAGCAGTTTAAGAAATTTCCTAGCCAAAAACATTCAGTACTTC. Amino acid sequence: CASSLRNFLAKNIQYF.

The V gene is TRBV5-4, the J gene TRBJ2-5; 9 nucleotides align to TRBD2. Germline V gene lookup returns CDR1 SGHNT and CDR2 YYREEE (reference sequence). The CDR3 totals 15 residues. V dropped 1 base and J dropped 5; count of bases not matched to a gene: 6. CDR3 sequence (DNA): TGTGCCAGCAGCTTGCGGGCGGGGGGGCTGGAGACCCAGTACTTC. It encodes CASSLRAGGLETQYF.

The chain recombines TRBV19 with TRBJ2-1, with 8 bases fitting TRBD1. This CDR3 spans 15 amino acids. Germline values: CDR1 LNHDA, CDR2 SQIVND (reference sequence). The ends lost 3 bases at V and 8 bases at J; junction bases unmatched: 9. The CDR3 region has the DNA TGTGCCAGTAGTATGGGGCGCCAGGGGGCCGATGAGCAGTTCTTC. As protein: CASSMGRQGADEQFF.

The chain's CDR3 is CASSSRTGNTEAFF. The CDR3 DNA is TGTGCCAGTAGTTCCCGAACAGGGAATACTGAAGCTTTCTTT. The chain is built from TRBV19 and TRBJ1-1; D possibly corresponds to TRBD1 (6 bases). Germline values: CDR1 LNHDA, CDR2 SQIVND (reference sequence). The CDR3 has 14 amino acids. V was pared by 5 bases and J by 5 bases, with 15 bases between.

The V call is TRBV7-2, the J call TRBJ2-3; a possible D gene is TRBD1 (5 bases). The CDR3 totals 15 residues. Germline CDR1 is SGHTA and CDR2 is FQGNSA. Trimming pared 2 bases from V and 1 base from J, leaving 10 bases between. As DNA, the CDR3 is TGTGCCAGCAGCTTACAGGGTCCGGGCACAGATACGCAGTATTTT. This encodes CASSLQGPGTDTQYF.

The V and J genes are TRBV6-6 and TRBJ2-2; D might be TRBD1 or TRBD2, each matching 5 bases. Germline assignment: CDR1 MNHNY and CDR2 SVGAGI (reference sequence). V lost 2 bases and J lost 8, with 18 bases in between. This CDR3 is 16 amino acids long. Here the CDR3 reads CASSYTTGGYLGELFF. The CDR3 DNA sequence: TGTGCCAGCAGTTACACCACTGGGGGTTATTTGGGGGAGCTGTTTTTT.

The chain links TRBV7-2 to TRBJ2-1; D may be TRBD1 or TRBD2 (5 bases each). The CDR3 is 13 amino acids. Germline V gene data show CDR1 as SGHTA and CDR2 as FQGNSA. Trimming took off 7 bases at V and 7 bases at J, with 14 bases between the two ends. CDR3 coding DNA: TGTGCCAGCACCACCCGAGAGGGGAATGAGCAGTTCTTC. As protein: CASTTREGNEQFF.

In DNA form, the CDR3 reads TGTGCCTGGAGATTAACGGGACAGAGCTCCTACGAGCAGTACTTC. It is translated as CAWRLTGQSSYEQYF. V gene TRBV30 combines with J gene TRBJ2-7; 7 bases are a match to TRBD1. The CDR3 extends over 15 amino acids. V lost 3 bases, J lost 0 bases, and 8 bases stayed unmatched. Germline CDR1 reads GTSNPN; CDR2 reads SVGIG (reference sequence).

CDR3 loop: CAISGLAGGPDTQYF. CDR3 sequence (DNA): TGTGCCATCTCTGGACTAGCGGGAGGTCCCGATACGCAGTATTTT. The rearrangement links TRBV10-3 to TRBJ2-3; 14 nucleotides align to TRBD2. Losses at the gene ends were 8 bases for V and 6 bases for J; bases not matched to a gene: 7. From germline, CDR1 is ENHRY and CDR2 SYGVKD. The CDR3 contains 15 residues.

This chain links TRBV4-3 with TRBJ2-3; TRBD2 matches 10 bases. The CDR3 loop spans 15 amino acids. Per germline, CDR1 LGHNA and CDR2 YSLEER. V lost 4 bases to trimming and J lost 1 base; unmatched junction nucleotides: 2. The CDR3 region is CASSPLAGGTDTQYF. CDR3 coding DNA: TGCGCCAGCAGCCCCCTAGCGGGAGGCACAGATACGCAGTATTTT.

The genes are TRBV7-3 and TRBJ2-7; D might be TRBD1 (5 bases). This CDR3 comprises 13 residues. V was pared by 1 base and J by 4 bases, with 8 bases between. CDR1 SGHTA and CDR2 FQGTGA come from the germline V gene. The CDR3: CASSLNPGYEQYF. In DNA form, the CDR3 reads TGTGCCAGCAGCTTAAACCCAGGGTACGAGCAGTACTTC. Full variable domain (outside the CDR3, taken from reference TRBV7-3 and TRBJ2-7): GAGVSQTPSNKVTEKGKYVELRCDPISGHTALYWYRQSLGQGPEFLIYFQGTGAADDSGLPNDRFFAVRPEGSVSTLKIQRTERGDSAVYLCASSLNPGYEQYFGPGTRLTVT.

V and J are TRBV18 and TRBJ2-3; perhaps TRBD1 as D (7 bases). There are 19 residues in the CDR3. The germline V and J ends were trimmed by 3 bases and 6 bases, with 28 bases remaining between them. Per the germline V gene, CDR1 is KGHSH and CDR2 is LQKENI. The CDR3 reads CASSPATGRSLTALDTQYF. CDR3 DNA: TGTGCCAGCTCACCCGCGACAGGGAGGTCATTAACTGCACTGGATACGCAGTATTTT.

The chain combines TRBV28 with TRBJ2-6; D is ambiguous. This CDR3 contains 17 residues. The V end lost 3 bases, the J end lost 0 bases, and 12 bases lay between the germline ends. Germline assignment: CDR1 MDHEN and CDR2 SYDVKM. The CDR3 here is CASSFGRLISGANVLTF. The CDR3, as DNA: TGTGCCAGCAGTTTCGGCAGGTTGATCTCTGGGGCCAACGTCCTGACTTTC.